The sequence of this T cell receptor beta chain was determined in a study of T cells after yellow fever vaccination. This clonotype has more than one count but fewer than ten. V was shortened by 2 bases and J by 0 bases, with 10 bases between the two germline ends. The CDR3 contains 14 residues. Germline-derived CDR1 and CDR2 are GTSNPN and SVGIG (reference sequence). Each CDR3 protein is one row after TCRdb ran MiXCR on the 5' RACE reads. The sample records just over 250,000 distinct CDR3 sequences, about 5.2% being singletons. The chain employs TRBV30 and TRBJ1-2, with D hard to call. The source was CD4+ T cells sorted from PBMCs, collected on the day of the yellow fever booster vaccination. The source of this sequence is a man aged 18 to 35 who received the YFV17D yellow fever vaccine. CDR3 in DNA: TGTGCCTGGAGTAGACCTACAGCTAACTATGGCTACACCTTC. It codes for CAWSRPTANYGYTF.